These T cell receptor beta chains were read from a single sample in a study of shared clonotypes between healthy human individuals. The assay was immunoSEQ multiplex PCR, and TCRdb's table has in-frame clones only and misses some. The sample has approximately 600,000 clones; roughly 95% are singletons. Sequencing input: naive CD8+ T cells sorted from blood. These receptors came from a woman aged 30 to 39 in good health. Each CDR3 is given with its conserved first and last residue. A D gene is named only where the DNA matches it firmly. A row's size may be missing; if present it is once, few, many or a size class.

>NA|TRBJ2-3|TRBV11-2|NA
CASSSPGAGATDTQYF
TGTGCCAGCAGCTCCCCGGGTGCAGGGGCCACAGATACGCAGTATTTT
>NA|TRBJ1-3|TRBV9|NA
CASSSSSGNTIYF
TGTGCCAGCAGTTCAAGCTCTGGAAACACCATATATTTT
>NA|TRBJ2-3|TRBV11-2|TRBD2
CASSQPTSGSTDTQYF
TGTGCCAGCAGCCAGCCGACTAGCGGGAGCACAGATACGCAGTATTTT
>NA|TRBJ2-7|TRBV11-2|NA
CASGPNKGQYF
TGTGCCAGCGGACCTAATAAGGGGCAGTACTTC
>once|TRBJ2-1|TRBV19|TRBD1
CASSIWDRGYDNEQFF
TGTGCCAGTAGTATCTGGGACAGGGGCTACGACAATGAGCAGTTCTTC
>NA|TRBJ1-1|TRBV9|NA
CASSVGDPDTEAFF
TGTGCCAGCAGCGTAGGGGACCCGGACACTGAAGCTTTCTTT
>NA|TRBJ1-5|TRBV19|NA
CASTTGGGQPQHF
TGTGCCAGCACCACGGGGGGTGGACAGCCCCAGCATTTT
>NA|TRBJ2-7|TRBV13|TRBD1
CASSPGTGIYEQYF
TGTGCCAGCAGCCCCGGGACAGGGATTTACGAGCAGTACTTC
>NA|TRBJ2-1|TRBV7-3|TRBD2
CASSLTVGATGGEQFF
TGTGCCAGCAGCTTAACCGTGGGAGCCACCGGGGGGGAGCAGTTCTTC
>NA|TRBJ1-1|TRBV28|TRBD1
CASNLKYGQGFTEAFF
TGTGCCAGCAATTTAAAATACGGACAGGGGTTCACTGAAGCTTTCTTT
>NA|TRBJ2-7|TRBV7-2|NA
CASSFQGFSSYEQYF
TGTGCCAGCAGCTTCCAGGGCTTCTCCTCTTACGAGCAGTACTTC
>NA|TRBJ1-4|TRBV27|NA
CASREITGRPRLEKLFF
TGTGCCAGCAGGGAGATTACAGGGCGCCCAAGACTTGAAAAACTGTTTTTT
>NA|TRBJ2-7|TRBV6-5|TRBD1
CASSDRGSYEQYF
TGTGCCAGCAGTGACAGGGGTTCCTACGAGCAGTACTTC
>NA|TRBJ2-7|TRBV28|TRBD2
CASSFTSGNEQYF
TGTGCCAGCAGTTTTACTAGCGGGAACGAGCAGTACTTC
>NA|TRBJ1-4|TRBV28|TRBD1
CASSTSLDREKLFF
TGTGCCAGCAGTACCTCCCTGGACAGGGAAAAACTGTTTTTT
>NA|TRBJ1-2|TRBV28|NA
CASSLWGDRNYGYTF
TGTGCCAGCAGTTTATGGGGCGATCGAAACTATGGCTACACCTTC